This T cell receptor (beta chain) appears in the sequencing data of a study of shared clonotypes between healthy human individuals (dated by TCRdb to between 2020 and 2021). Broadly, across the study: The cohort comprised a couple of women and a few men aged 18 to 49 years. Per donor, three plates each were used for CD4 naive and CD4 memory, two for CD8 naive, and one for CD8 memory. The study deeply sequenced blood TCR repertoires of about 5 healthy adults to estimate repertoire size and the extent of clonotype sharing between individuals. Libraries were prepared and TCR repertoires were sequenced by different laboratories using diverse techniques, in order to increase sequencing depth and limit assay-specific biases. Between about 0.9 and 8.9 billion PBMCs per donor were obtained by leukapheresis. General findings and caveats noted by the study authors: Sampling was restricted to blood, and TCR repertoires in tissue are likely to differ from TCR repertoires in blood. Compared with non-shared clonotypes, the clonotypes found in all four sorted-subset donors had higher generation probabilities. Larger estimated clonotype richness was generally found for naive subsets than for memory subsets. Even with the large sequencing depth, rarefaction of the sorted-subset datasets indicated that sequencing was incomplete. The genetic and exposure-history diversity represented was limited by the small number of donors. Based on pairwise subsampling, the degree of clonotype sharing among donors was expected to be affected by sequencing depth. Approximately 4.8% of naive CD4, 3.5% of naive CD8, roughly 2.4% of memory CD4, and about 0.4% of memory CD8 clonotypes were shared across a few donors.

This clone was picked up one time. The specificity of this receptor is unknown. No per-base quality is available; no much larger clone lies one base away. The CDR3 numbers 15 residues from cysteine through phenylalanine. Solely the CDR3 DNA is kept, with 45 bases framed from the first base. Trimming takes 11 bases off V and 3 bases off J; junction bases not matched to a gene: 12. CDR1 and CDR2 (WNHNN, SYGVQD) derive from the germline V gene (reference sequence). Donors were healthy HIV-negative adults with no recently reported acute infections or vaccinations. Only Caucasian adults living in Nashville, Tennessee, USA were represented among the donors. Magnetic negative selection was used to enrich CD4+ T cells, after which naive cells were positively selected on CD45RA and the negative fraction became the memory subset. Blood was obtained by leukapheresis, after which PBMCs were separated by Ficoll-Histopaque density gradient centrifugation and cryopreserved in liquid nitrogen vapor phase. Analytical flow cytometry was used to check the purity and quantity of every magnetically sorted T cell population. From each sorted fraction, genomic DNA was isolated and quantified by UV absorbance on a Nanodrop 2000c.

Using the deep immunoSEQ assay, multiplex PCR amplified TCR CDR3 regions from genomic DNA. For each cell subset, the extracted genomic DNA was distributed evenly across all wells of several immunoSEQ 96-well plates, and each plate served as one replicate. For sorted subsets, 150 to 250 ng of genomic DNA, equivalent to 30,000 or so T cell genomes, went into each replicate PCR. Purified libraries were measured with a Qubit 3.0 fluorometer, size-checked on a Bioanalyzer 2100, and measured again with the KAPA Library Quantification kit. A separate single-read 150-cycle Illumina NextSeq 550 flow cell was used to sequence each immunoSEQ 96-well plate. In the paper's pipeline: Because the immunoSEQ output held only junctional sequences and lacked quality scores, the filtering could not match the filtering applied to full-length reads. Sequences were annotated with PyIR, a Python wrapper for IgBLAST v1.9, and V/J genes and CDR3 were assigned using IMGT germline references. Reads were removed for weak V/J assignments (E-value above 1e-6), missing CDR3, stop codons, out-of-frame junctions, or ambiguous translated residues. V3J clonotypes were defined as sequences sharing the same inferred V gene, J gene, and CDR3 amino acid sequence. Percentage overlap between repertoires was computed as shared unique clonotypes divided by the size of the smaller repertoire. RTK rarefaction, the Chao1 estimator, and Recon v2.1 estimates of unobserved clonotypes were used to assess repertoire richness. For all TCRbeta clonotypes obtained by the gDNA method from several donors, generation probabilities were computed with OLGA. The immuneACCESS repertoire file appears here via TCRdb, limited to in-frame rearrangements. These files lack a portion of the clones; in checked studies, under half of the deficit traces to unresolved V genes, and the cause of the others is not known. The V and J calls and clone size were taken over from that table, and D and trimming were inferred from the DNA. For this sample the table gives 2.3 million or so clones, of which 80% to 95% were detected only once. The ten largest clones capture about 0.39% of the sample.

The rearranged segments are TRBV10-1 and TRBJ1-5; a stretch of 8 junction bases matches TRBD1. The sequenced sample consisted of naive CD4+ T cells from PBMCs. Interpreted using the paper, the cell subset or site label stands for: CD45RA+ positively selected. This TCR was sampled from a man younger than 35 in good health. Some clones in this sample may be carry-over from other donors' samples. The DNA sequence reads TGCGCCCCCTCAGGGGGCGTGGGGGACAATCAGCCCCAGCATTTT. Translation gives CAPSGGVGDNQPQHF.